This T cell receptor (beta chain) was documented in a study of cytomegalovirus exposure and HLA in healthy donors. Use of 60 Vbeta and 13 Jbeta primers characterized the PCR. Method: immunoSEQ multiplex PCR; TCRdb's copy keeps in-frame clones and lacks some. Here the sample spans around 130,000 clones, around 72% being singletons. Germline CDR1 is MNHNS and CDR2 is SASEGT. The CDR3 loop spans 14 amino acids. The chain recombines TRBV6-1 with TRBJ2-5, with 14 bases matching TRBD2. The better agreement between TRBJ2-7 and the DNA end casts doubt on the J call. Sequenced sample: PBMCs. The receptor's source is a woman aged 40 to 50 in good health and CMV-seronegative. The DNA of the CDR3 is TGTGCCAGCAGGGGACTAGCGGGGGACTACGAGCAGTACTTC. Translated, it gives CASRGLAGDYEQYF.